The subject of this entry is one T cell receptor beta chain. This CDR3 comprises 15 residues. V was cut by 3 bases and J by 6 bases, with 14 bases left in between. Germline V lookup: CDR1 MNHEY, CDR2 SVGAGI. Sequencing was performed with immunoSEQ multiplex PCR; in TCRdb, only in-frame clones are kept and a portion is missing. Here the sample spans roughly 140,000 clones, around 73% being singletons. The data were taken from a study of PD-1 blockade in classical Hodgkin lymphoma. Autologous stem cell transplantation was followed by relapse in every patient, and brentuximab vedotin exposure varied. The starting material was peripheral blood mononuclear cells (PBMCs), obtained before the second cycle of nivolumab. This TCR was sampled from a human donor with classical Hodgkin lymphoma. The chain joins TRBV6-5 to TRBJ1-4; D perhaps matches TRBD1 (6 bases). CDR3 in amino acids: CASSYSGARDEKLFF. CDR3 DNA: TGTGCCAGCAGTTATTCAGGGGCGAGGGATGAAAAACTGTTTTTT.